One sample yielded the 21 T cell receptor beta chains listed below, sequenced in a study of vaccination effects on CD4 cells after COVID-19. No antigen has been assigned to these receptors. Sequencing used immunoSEQ multiplex PCR; TCRdb keeps in-frame clones, though not all of them. Altogether 30,000 to 35,000 clones are present, about 66% being singletons, with the ten largest covering approximately 29%. ViraFEST assay sequencing came after antigen-specific CD4+ T cells were expanded with viral peptide pools. Following culture for around 10 days, CD4+ T cells were isolated. The sample was CD4+ T cells from PBMCs cultured with HCoV-229E spike peptides, taken before COVID-19 vaccination. These receptors were collected from a human donor who received a COVID-19 vaccine.

This clone was seen a few times. The J gene is TRBJ1-2, the V gene TRBV10-3; the D is unclear. The CDR3 contains 10 residues. Germline V CDR1 and CDR2: ENHRY, SYGVKD. Trimming pared 10 bases from V and 6 bases from J, leaving 9 bases between. The CDR3 reads CASGRNGYTF. As DNA, the CDR3 is TGTGCCAGCGGCAGGAATGGCTACACCTTC.

The gene calls are TRBV13 and TRBJ2-3; D call uncertain. The CDR3 has 13 residues. V lost 5 bases to trimming and J lost 0 bases, with 6 bases between them. Per the germline V gene, CDR1 is PRHDT and CDR2 is FYEKMQ (reference sequence). The CDR3 reads CASSPDSTDTQYF. CDR3 DNA sequence: TGTGCCAGCAGCCCGGACAGCACAGATACGCAGTATTTT.

This chain joins TRBV19 and TRBJ2-5; D is perhaps TRBD2 (7 bases). This CDR3 region has 16 residues. Trimming left V 3 bases short and J 5 bases short, with 19 bases between. Germline V gene data show CDR1 as LNHDA and CDR2 as SQIVND (reference sequence). The DNA for the CDR3 is TGTGCCAGTAGTATTCCCCGAGGGGGGGGCCGGGAGACCCAGTACTTC. It yields the protein CASSIPRGGGRETQYF.

V usage is TRBV29-1 and J usage is TRBJ1-1; unclear D gene. Per the germline V gene, CDR1 is SQVTM and CDR2 is ANQGSEA. Trimming took off 4 bases at V and 5 bases at J, with 11 bases between the two ends. The CDR3 is 12 amino acids. The CDR3 DNA sequence: TGCAGCGTTGGGTTTGGAAAGACTGAAGCTTTCTTT. Protein: CSVGFGKTEAFF.

The chain couples TRBV10-3 to TRBJ2-3; TRBD2 matches 10 bases. The trim removed 4 bases at V and 3 bases at J, leaving 4 bases unmatched. From germline, CDR1 is ENHRY and CDR2 SYGVKD. There are 15 residues in the CDR3. CDR3 amino acids: CAISASSGGTDTQYF. CDR3 in DNA: TGTGCCATCAGTGCTTCTAGCGGGGGAACAGATACGCAGTATTTT.

This clone showed up just once. J is TRBJ2-7 and V is TRBV15; TRBD1 matches 8 bases. V was pared by 4 bases and J by 3 bases, with 8 bases of the junction left unmatched. Per germline, CDR1 LNHNV and CDR2 YYDKDF (reference sequence). CDR3 length equals 15 residues. As DNA, the CDR3 is TGTGCCACCAGCAACGATTTTGGACAGGGCTACGAGCAGTACTTC. Protein sequence: CATSNDFGQGYEQYF.

The gene calls are TRBV5-1 and TRBJ2-5, with D uncertain. Germline CDR1 is SGHRS and CDR2 is YFSETQ. The CDR3 is 11 residues long. V lost 3 bases and J 3 bases, leaving 3 bases between the germline ends. The CDR3 loop reads CASSWKETQYF. The CDR3 coding sequence is TGCGCCAGCAGCTGGAAAGAGACCCAGTACTTC.

The chain is built from TRBV19 and TRBJ2-7, with TRBD2 matching 11 bases. Germline CDR1 and CDR2: LNHDA and SQIVND (reference sequence). With 4 bases clipped from V and 6 bases from J, the junction kept 5 bases outside the gene matches. The CDR3 extends over 14 amino acids. CDR3 sequence: CASSRLAGLSEQYF. In nucleotides, the CDR3 is TGTGCCAGTAGTAGACTAGCGGGACTTAGCGAGCAGTACTTC.

The chain combines TRBV28 with TRBJ1-1; a possible D gene is TRBD1 (5 bases). Per germline, CDR1 MDHEN and CDR2 SYDVKM. This CDR3 has 11 amino acids. With 3 bases removed from V and 11 bases from J, the gap between germline ends came to 10 bases. CDR3 amino acids: CASSFRRGAFF. The CDR3 coding sequence is TGTGCCAGCAGTTTCAGGCGGGGGGCTTTCTTT.

The rearrangement links TRBV15 to TRBJ1-4; tentatively, D is TRBD1 (5 bases). The CDR3 is 15 residues long. Trimming stripped 5 bases from V and 5 bases from J, with 15 bases between. Per the germline V gene, CDR1 is LNHNV and CDR2 is YYDKDF (reference sequence). The CDR3 DNA reads as TGTGCCACCAGCCATGCCGGGACGGTCAATGAAAAACTGTTTTTT. Its translation is CATSHAGTVNEKLFF. Filled out from reference TRBV15 and TRBJ1-4, the complete variable domain reads DAMVIQNPRYQVTQFGKPVTLSCSQTLNHNVMYWYQQKSSQAPKLLFHYYDKDFNNEADTPDNFQSRRPNTSFCFLDIRSPGLGDTAMYLCATSHAGTVNEKLFFGSGTQLSVL.

This chain connects TRBV2 to TRBJ2-3; 9 bases are shared with TRBD1. The CDR3 sequence is 18 residues long. The germline CDR1 and CDR2 sequences are SNHLY and FYNNEI. Losses at the gene ends were 5 bases for V and 2 bases for J; bases not matched to a gene: 14. Written as DNA, the CDR3 is TGTGCCAGCAGTCCCTTCCTGGACAGGGGAAGATCCACAGATACGCAGTATTTT. This encodes CASSPFLDRGRSTDTQYF.

V gene TRBV7-2 combines with J gene TRBJ2-3, with a weak D call TRBD1 (6 bases). V was clipped by 4 bases and J by 2 bases, with 16 bases between them. Looked up from germline, CDR1 is SGHTA and CDR2 is FQGNSA. There are 16 residues in the CDR3. DNA of the CDR3: TGTGCCAGCAGCTCGAGGGGGACCCGATACACAGATACGCAGTATTTT. This translates into CASSSRGTRYTDTQYF.

The J gene is TRBJ1-2, the V gene TRBV2; tentatively, D is TRBD1 (6 bases). Trimming removed 5 bases at V and 2 bases at J, with 9 bases between. Germline V gene data show CDR1 as SNHLY and CDR2 as FYNNEI. This CDR3 is 13 amino acids long. DNA of the CDR3: TGTGCCAGCAGTCAACAGGGAAACTATGGCTACACCTTC. Encoded protein: CASSQQGNYGYTF.

J is TRBJ1-6 and V is TRBV5-1, with 7 bases fitting TRBD1. The junction had 7 bases not matched to a gene; V was cut back by 4 bases and J by 9 bases. This CDR3 is 14 amino acids long. Germline values: CDR1 SGHRS, CDR2 YFSETQ. This CDR3 reads CASSPQGVGSPLHF. The CDR3 region has the DNA TGCGCCAGCAGCCCGCAGGGGGTCGGTTCACCCCTCCACTTT.

The chain uses TRBV28 and TRBJ2-7, with 8 bases lining up with TRBD2. CDR1 is MDHEN and CDR2 is SYDVKM in the germline V gene. The CDR3 runs to 13 residues. V shed 11 bases, J shed 2 bases, and the junction held 8 bases outside the gene matches. In DNA, the CDR3 is TGTGCCGCCTCAGCGGGAGATGCCTACGAGCAGTACTTC. This translates into CAASAGDAYEQYF.

This chain connects TRBV5-5 to TRBJ2-5, with 7 nucleotides matching TRBD2. This CDR3 comprises 14 residues. The germline CDR1 and CDR2 sequences are SGHKS and YYEKEE (reference sequence). With V trimmed by 0 bases and J by 5 bases, 4 bases remained unmatched. DNA of the CDR3: TGTGCCAGCAGCTTGGCTACTAGCGCCGAGACCCAGTACTTC. This sequence encodes CASSLATSAETQYF.

This clone was counted between two and nine times. V and J are TRBV10-3 and TRBJ2-1, with TRBD2 matching 8 bases. The ends lost 2 bases at V and 7 bases at J; junction bases unmatched: 1. This CDR3 contains 13 residues. Germline CDR1 and CDR2: ENHRY and SYGVKD. The CDR3 DNA is TGTGCCATCAGTGAGCGCGGGAGGAATGAGCAGTTCTTC. Its translation is CAISERGRNEQFF.

This clone was counted between two and nine times. J is TRBJ1-3 and V is TRBV2, with D unresolved. The germline CDR1 and CDR2 sequences are SNHLY and FYNNEI. The CDR3 is 14 amino acids. V was clipped by 5 bases and J by 0 bases, with 8 bases between them. This CDR3 reads CASSPDRSGNTIYF. The CDR3 DNA follows: TGTGCCAGCAGTCCGGACCGCTCTGGAAACACCATATATTTT.

This chain uses TRBV5-1 with TRBJ2-2, with TRBD1 matching 8 bases. CDR3 length equals 15 residues. CDR1 and CDR2 from the germline V gene are SGHRS and YFSETQ. V lost 4 bases and J lost 5; bases outside the gene matches: 7. CDR3 region: CASSGGTGGTGELFF. CDR3 bases: TGCGCCAGCAGCGGAGGGACAGGCGGAACCGGGGAGCTGTTTTTT. The full variable domain, with the rest looked up from reference TRBV5-1 and TRBJ2-2, is KAGVTQTPRYLIKTRGQQVTLSCSPISGHRSVSWYQQTPGQGLQFLFEYFSETQRNKGNFPGRFSGRQFSNSRSEMNVSTLELGDSALYLCASSGGTGGTGELFFGEGSRLTVL.

This chain links TRBV19 with TRBJ2-5, with TRBD2 identical over 10 bases. V shed 3 bases, J shed 1 base, and the junction held 2 bases outside the gene matches. CDR3 length: 15 amino acids. Germline V gene lookup returns CDR1 LNHDA and CDR2 SQIVND (reference sequence). CDR3 residues: CASSMLAGGQETQYF. The DNA of the CDR3 is TGTGCCAGTAGTATGTTAGCGGGGGGCCAAGAGACCCAGTACTTC.

The chain couples TRBV19 to TRBJ1-2; D perhaps matches TRBD1 (5 bases). There are 15 residues in the CDR3. The V gene lost 4 bases and the J gene lost 4 bases, with 16 bases spanning the gap. Per germline, CDR1 LNHDA and CDR2 SQIVND (reference sequence). The CDR3 DNA reads as TGTGCCAGTAGTAGTGCAGGGCAGTTAAGCTATGGCTACACCTTC. Translated, it gives CASSSAGQLSYGYTF. The variable domain in full, completed from reference TRBV19 and TRBJ1-2, reads DGGITQSPKYLFRKEGQNVTLSCEQNLNHDAMYWYRQDPGQGLRLIYYSQIVNDFQKGDIAEGYSVSREKKESFPLTVTSAQKNPTAFYLCASSSAGQLSYGYTFGSGTRLTVV.